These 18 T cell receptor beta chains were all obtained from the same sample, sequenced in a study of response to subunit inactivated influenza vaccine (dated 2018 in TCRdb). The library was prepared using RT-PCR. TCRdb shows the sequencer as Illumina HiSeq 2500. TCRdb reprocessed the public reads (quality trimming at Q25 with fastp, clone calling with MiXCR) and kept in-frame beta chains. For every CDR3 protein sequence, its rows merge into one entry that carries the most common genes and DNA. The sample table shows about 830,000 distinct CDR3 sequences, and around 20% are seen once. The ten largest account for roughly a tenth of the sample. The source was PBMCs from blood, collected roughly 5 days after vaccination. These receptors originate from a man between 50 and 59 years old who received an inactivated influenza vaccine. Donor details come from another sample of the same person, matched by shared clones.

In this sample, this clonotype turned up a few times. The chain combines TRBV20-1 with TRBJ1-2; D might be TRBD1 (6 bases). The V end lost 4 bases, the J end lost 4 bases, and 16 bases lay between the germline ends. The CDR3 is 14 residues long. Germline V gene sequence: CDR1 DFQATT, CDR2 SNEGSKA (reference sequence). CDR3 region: CSATQGFGAYGYTF. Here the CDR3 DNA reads TGCAGTGCTACACAGGGATTTGGGGCCTATGGCTACACCTTC.

In DNA form, the CDR3 reads TGCGCCAGCAGTATCGGCCGGGGACCCTATGGGCCCCAGTCCAATCAGCCCCAGCATTTT. Residues: CASSIGRGPYGPQSNQPQHF. The chain joins TRBV10-1 to TRBJ1-5, with D perhaps TRBD1 (5 bases). V dropped 5 bases and J dropped 3 bases, with 29 bases sitting between them. The CDR3 length is 20 residues. The germline CDR1 and CDR2 sequences are WNHNN and SYGVQD (reference sequence).

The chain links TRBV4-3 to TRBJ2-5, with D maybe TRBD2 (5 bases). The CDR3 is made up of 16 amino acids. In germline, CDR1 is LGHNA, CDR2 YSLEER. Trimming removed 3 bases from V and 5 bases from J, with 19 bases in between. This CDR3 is CASSQQWAARRETQYF. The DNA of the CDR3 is TGCGCCAGCAGCCAGCAATGGGCAGCCCGGAGGGAGACCCAGTACTTC.

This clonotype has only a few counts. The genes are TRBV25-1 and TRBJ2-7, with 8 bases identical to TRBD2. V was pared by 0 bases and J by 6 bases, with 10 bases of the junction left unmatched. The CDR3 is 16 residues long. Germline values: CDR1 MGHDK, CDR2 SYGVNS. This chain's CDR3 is CASSEYGGTSPGEQYF. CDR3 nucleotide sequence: TGTGCCAGCAGTGAATACGGCGGGACTAGTCCGGGCGAGCAGTACTTC.

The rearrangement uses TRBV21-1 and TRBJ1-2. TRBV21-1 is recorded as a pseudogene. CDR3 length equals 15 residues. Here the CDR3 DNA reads TGTGCCAGCAGCAAAGAAGTCTCCCAGCTCTATGGCTACACCTTC. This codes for CASSKEVSQLYGYTF.

CDR3 residues: CASSQVSTSGGRLKETQYF. CDR3 in DNA: TGTGCCAGCAGCCAAGTTTCGACTAGCGGGGGGCGTTTGAAAGAGACCCAGTACTTC. The chain couples TRBV3-1 to TRBJ2-5; 13 bases are shared with TRBD2. Germline lookup yields CDR1 LGHDT and CDR2 YNNKEL (reference sequence). J gave up 3 bases and V 1 base, and 11 bases lay outside the gene matches. The CDR3 is made up of 19 amino acids.

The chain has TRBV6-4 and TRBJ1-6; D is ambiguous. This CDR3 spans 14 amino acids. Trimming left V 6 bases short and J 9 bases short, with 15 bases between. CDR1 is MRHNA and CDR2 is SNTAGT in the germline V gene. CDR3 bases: TGTGCCAGCAGCCCCGGGCCCGGCGGTTCACCCCTCCACTTT. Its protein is CASSPGPGGSPLHF.

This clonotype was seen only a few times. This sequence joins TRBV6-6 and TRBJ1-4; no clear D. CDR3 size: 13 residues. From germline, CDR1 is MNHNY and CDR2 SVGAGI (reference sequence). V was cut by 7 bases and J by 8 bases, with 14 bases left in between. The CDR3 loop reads CASNRDGLEKLFF. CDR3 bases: TGTGCCAGCAACCGAGACGGCCTAGAAAAACTGTTTTTT.

CDR3 protein: CASSQDRGVSSYNEQFF. In DNA, the CDR3 is TGCGCCAGCAGCCAAGATCGGGGGGTGAGCTCCTACAATGAGCAGTTCTTC. This chain connects TRBV4-1 to TRBJ2-1; 7 bases align to TRBD2. Germline V gives CDR1 MGHRA, CDR2 YSYEKL. J was trimmed by 0 bases and V by 0 bases; bases with no gene match: 5. CDR3 length: 17 amino acids.

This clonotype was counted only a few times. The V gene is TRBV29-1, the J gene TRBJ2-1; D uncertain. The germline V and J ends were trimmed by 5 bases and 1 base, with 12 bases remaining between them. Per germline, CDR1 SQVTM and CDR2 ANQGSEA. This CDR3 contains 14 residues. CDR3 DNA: TGCAGCGTTACGGCGTCCCTGTCCTACAATGAGCAGTTCTTC. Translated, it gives CSVTASLSYNEQFF.

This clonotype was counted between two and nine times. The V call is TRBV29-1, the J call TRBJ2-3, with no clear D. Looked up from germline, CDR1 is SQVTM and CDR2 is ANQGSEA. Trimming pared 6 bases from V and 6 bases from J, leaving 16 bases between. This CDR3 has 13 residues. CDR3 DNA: TGCAGCGTCACAAATTGGGGTTCGGATACGCAGTATTTT. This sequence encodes CSVTNWGSDTQYF.

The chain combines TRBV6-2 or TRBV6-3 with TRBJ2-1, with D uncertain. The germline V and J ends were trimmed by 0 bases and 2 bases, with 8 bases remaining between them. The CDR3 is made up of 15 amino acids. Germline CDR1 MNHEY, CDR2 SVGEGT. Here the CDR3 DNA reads TGTGCCAGCAGTTACTCCGGCTTCACCTACAATGAGCAGTTCTTC. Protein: CASSYSGFTYNEQFF.

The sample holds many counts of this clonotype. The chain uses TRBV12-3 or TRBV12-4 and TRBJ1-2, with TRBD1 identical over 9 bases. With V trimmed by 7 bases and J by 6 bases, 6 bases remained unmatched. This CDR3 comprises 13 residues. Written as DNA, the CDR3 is TGTGCCAGCATCAGTGACAGGGGGGATGGCTACACCTTC. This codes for CASISDRGDGYTF.

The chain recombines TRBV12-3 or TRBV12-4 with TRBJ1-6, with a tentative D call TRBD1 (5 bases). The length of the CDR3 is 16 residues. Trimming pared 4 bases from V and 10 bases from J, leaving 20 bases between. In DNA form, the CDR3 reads TGTGCCAGCAGTTCCGGACCCGGGACGAGGGAGTCACCCCTCCACTTT. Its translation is CASSSGPGTRESPLHF.

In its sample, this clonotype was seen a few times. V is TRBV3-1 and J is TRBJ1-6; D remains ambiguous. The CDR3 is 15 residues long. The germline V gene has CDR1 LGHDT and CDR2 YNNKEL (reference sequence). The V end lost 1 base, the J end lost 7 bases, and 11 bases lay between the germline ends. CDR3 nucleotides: TGTGCCAGCAGCCAAGGGGTACAAACAAATTCACCCCTCCACTTT. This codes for CASSQGVQTNSPLHF.

This CDR3 reads CSAGIYSEKTQYF. The CDR3, as DNA: TGCAGTGCGGGGATATACAGCGAAAAGACCCAGTACTTC. The chain joins TRBV20-1 to TRBJ2-5; D is unclear. The CDR3 consists of 13 residues. Trimming shortened V by 6 bases and J by 6 bases, and 17 bases separated the two germline ends. CDR1 is DFQATT, CDR2 SNEGSKA, per germline (reference sequence).

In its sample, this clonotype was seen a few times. DNA of the CDR3: TGTGCCAGCAGCCGGACTAGCGGGAGGGCCAATGAGCAGTTCTTC. Translating gives CASSRTSGRANEQFF. The chain links TRBV6-2 or TRBV6-3 to TRBJ2-1; TRBD2 aligns across 15 bases. V dropped 6 bases and J dropped 6; count of bases not matched to a gene: 3. The CDR3 sequence is 15 residues long. Germline CDR1 reads MNHEY; CDR2 reads SVGEGT.

CDR3 nucleotides: TGTGCCAGCAGCCGGACAGGGGCTTCCTACAATGAGCAGTTCTTC. It translates to CASSRTGASYNEQFF. The rearrangement joins TRBV7-9 to TRBJ2-1; 9 bases are a match to TRBD1. Germline V gives CDR1 SEHNR, CDR2 FQNEAQ (reference sequence). The junction had 3 bases not matched to a gene; V was cut back by 5 bases and J by 1 base. CDR3 size: 15 residues.